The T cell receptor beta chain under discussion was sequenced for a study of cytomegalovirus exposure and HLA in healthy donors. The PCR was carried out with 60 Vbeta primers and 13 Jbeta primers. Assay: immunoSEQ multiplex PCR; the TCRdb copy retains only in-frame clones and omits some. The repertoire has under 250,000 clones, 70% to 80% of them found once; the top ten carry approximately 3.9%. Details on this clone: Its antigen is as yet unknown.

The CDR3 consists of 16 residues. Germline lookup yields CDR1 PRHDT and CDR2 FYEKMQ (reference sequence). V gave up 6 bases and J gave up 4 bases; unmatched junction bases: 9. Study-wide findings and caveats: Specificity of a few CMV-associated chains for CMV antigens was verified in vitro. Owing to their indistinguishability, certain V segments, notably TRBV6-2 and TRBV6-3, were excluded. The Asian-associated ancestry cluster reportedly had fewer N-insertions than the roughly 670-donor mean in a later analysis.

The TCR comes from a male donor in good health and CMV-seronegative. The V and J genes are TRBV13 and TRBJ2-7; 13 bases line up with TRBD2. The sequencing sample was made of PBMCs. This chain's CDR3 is CASSYRTSGSGYEQYF. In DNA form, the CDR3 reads TGTGCCAGCAGTTATAGGACTAGCGGGAGTGGTTACGAGCAGTACTTC.